The clone carrying this T cell receptor beta chain was counted at least ten times. This CDR3 comprises 14 residues. The V and J ends lost 4 bases and 4 bases respectively, with 12 bases between them. Germline V lookup: CDR1 SGHRS, CDR2 YFSETQ. The sample belongs to a study of T-cell memory formation after mild COVID-19. TCRdb passed the 5' RACE reads through MiXCR, listing each CDR3 protein once. The profile covers around 300,000 distinct CDR3 sequences, with around 15% appearing a single time and about a fifth taken by the ten largest. The chain carries TRBV5-1 and TRBJ2-1; either TRBD1 or TRBD2 may fit D (5 bases each). This TCR derives from a man younger than 35 who had mild COVID-19 (a few samples of this study predate the infection). Cell type and time point are not known. Sample: PBMCs or a T cell subset sorted from them (not recorded which). The CDR3 sequence: CASSMGPAYNEQFF. The DNA for the CDR3 is TGCGCCAGCAGCATGGGACCGGCGTACAATGAGCAGTTCTTC.